This T cell receptor beta chain appears in the sequencing data of a study of cytomegalovirus exposure and HLA in healthy donors. Study-level background: The 120 validation repertoires, a later analysis reported, used the same platform as the approximately 730 repertoires from the first cohort. Study results and limitations: Under in vitro conditions, three CMV-associated chains were confirmed as specific for CMV antigens. In the roughly 120 validation repertoires, a later analysis found that first-cohort TCR clusters tended to co-occur.

Assay used: immunoSEQ multiplex PCR; TCRdb lists only in-frame clones, some missing. The table includes hundreds of thousands of clones, just under 90% detected once. The CDR3 loop spans 14 amino acids. V was clipped by 0 bases and J by 8 bases; unmatched bases: 0. Germline V gene lookup returns CDR1 SGHTA and CDR2 FQGNSA. About this clone: Its cognate antigen is unknown.

The chain uses TRBV7-2 and TRBJ2-1, with 11 bases identical to TRBD1. This clonotype originated in a man aged 18 to 35 in good health and CMV-seronegative. The material sequenced was PBMCs. Here the CDR3 DNA reads TGTGCCAGCAGCTTAGCGGGACAGGGGGATGAGCAGTTCTTC. Protein sequence: CASSLAGQGDEQFF.